The text below deals with one TCR beta chain. These data come from a study of blood T cell repertoires in COVID-19. Study background: The study drew acute and convalescent COVID-19 samples from the United States, Italy and Spain.

TCRdb's copy holds only in-frame clones and misses some; the assay was immunoSEQ multiplex PCR. The table records roughly 120,000 clones, around 85% of them present only once. The trim removed 5 bases at V and 3 bases at J, leaving 5 bases unmatched. The CDR3 is made up of 15 amino acids. CDR1 is MNHEY and CDR2 is SVGEGT in the germline V gene. V and J are TRBV6-2 or TRBV6-3 and TRBJ2-5; TRBD2 matches 11 bases. The sample taken for sequencing was peripheral blood. The source of this sequence is a man aged 55 to 70 with acute or convalescent COVID-19. The CDR3 DNA sequence: TGTGCCAGCAGTACTAGCGGGAGCGTCGAAGAGACCCAGTACTTC. It yields the protein CASSTSGSVEETQYF.